Following are 10 T cell receptor beta chains from one sample sequenced in a study of blood T cells in healthy people across ages. A second PCR of 7 to 11 cycles used a sample-barcoded 5' primer and a J-beta primer mix. TCRdb reprocessed the 5' RACE reads via MiXCR and lists one record per CDR3 protein. The sample lists roughly 1.5 million distinct CDR3 sequences; 35% to 45% were seen once. The sequenced sample was blood. These TCRs come from a woman younger than 30 in good health.

V is TRBV6-5 and J is TRBJ2-2; TRBD2 agrees at 7 bases. The J segment lost 1 base and the V segment lost 6 bases, leaving 2 bases of the junction unmatched. The CDR3 has 14 amino acids. Germline CDR1 and CDR2: MNHEY and SVGAGI. The CDR3 protein is CASRASGNTGELFF. The CDR3 DNA reads as TGTGCCAGCAGGGCTAGCGGGAACACCGGGGAGCTGTTTTTT.

This clonotype has only one observation. The chain recombines TRBV5-1 with TRBJ1-4; D is ambiguous. Trimming stripped 0 bases from V and 0 bases from J, with 6 bases between. The CDR3 totals 15 residues. CDR1 SGHRS and CDR2 YFSETQ come from the germline V gene. DNA of the CDR3: TGCGCCAGCAGCTTGGCGGCCTCAACTAATGAAAAACTGTTTTTT. Translation: CASSLAASTNEKLFF.

There are a few counts of this clonotype. The chain uses TRBV11-2 and TRBJ1-4; D is perhaps TRBD1 (5 bases). Germline V gene lookup returns CDR1 SGHAT and CDR2 FQNNGV. CDR3 length equals 15 residues. Trimming took off 7 bases at V and 7 bases at J, with 19 bases between the two ends. CDR3 nucleotide sequence: TGTGCCAGCACCCCAGGGTTGGGCCGGGCTGAAAAACTGTTTTTT. This sequence encodes CASTPGLGRAEKLFF.

The chain links TRBV12-3 or TRBV12-4 to TRBJ2-3; D uncertain. This CDR3 is built from 14 residues. Trimming left V 5 bases short and J 5 bases short, with 14 bases between. CDR3 in amino acids: CASSPTEVGDTQYF. CDR3 DNA: TGTGCCAGCAGTCCTACCGAGGTAGGAGATACGCAGTATTTT.

The chain couples TRBV27 to TRBJ2-7, with TRBD1 matching over 7 bases. The J segment lost 0 bases and the V segment lost 3 bases, leaving 8 bases of the junction unmatched. CDR1 and CDR2 (germline): MNHEY, SMNVEV (reference sequence). This CDR3 has 16 amino acids. The CDR3 nucleotides read TGTGCCAGCAGTTTCGGTATTGGGACAGTCTCCTACGAGCAGTACTTC. This translates into CASSFGIGTVSYEQYF.

This clonotype was counted a few times. The genes are TRBV24-1 and TRBJ2-1; D is unclear. Looked up from germline, CDR1 is KGHDR and CDR2 is SFDVKD. V was shortened by 1 base and J by 5 bases, with 8 bases between the two germline ends. The CDR3 loop spans 14 amino acids. CDR3 nucleotides: TGTGCCACCAGTGATTTTTGGACCAACAATGAGCAGTTCTTC. It yields the protein CATSDFWTNNEQFF.

J is TRBJ2-7 and V is TRBV6-2 or TRBV6-3; possible D gene TRBD1, 6 bases. The germline V gene has CDR1 MNHEY and CDR2 SVGEGT. This CDR3 has 14 residues. Between the trimmed V and J ends, which lost 6 bases and 4 bases, there was a span of 16 bases. CDR3 residues: CASRGRDTSYEQYF. The CDR3 DNA reads as TGTGCCAGCAGAGGCCGGGACACTTCGTACGAGCAGTACTTC.

V gene TRBV20-1 combines with J gene TRBJ1-2; perhaps TRBD1 as D (5 bases). The CDR3 runs 13 residues. Germline CDR1 reads DFQATT; CDR2 reads SNEGSKA (reference sequence). Deletions cut 6 bases from V and 4 bases from J, with 15 bases between. DNA for the CDR3: TGCAGTGCCACGTCGGGGGTCGGCTATGGCTACACCTTC. It codes for CSATSGVGYGYTF.

Ten or more counts support this clonotype. The V and J genes are TRBV11-2 and TRBJ2-7; a possible D gene is TRBD2 (6 bases). V was trimmed by 5 bases and J by 2 bases, leaving 13 bases between them. This CDR3 spans 14 amino acids. The germline V gene encodes CDR1 SGHAT and CDR2 FQNNGV. The CDR3 DNA follows: TGTGCCAGCAGCCCCGATAGCGGCGCCTACGAGCAGTACTTC. Its protein is CASSPDSGAYEQYF.

This clonotype has only a few counts. The V call is TRBV12-3 or TRBV12-4, the J call TRBJ2-3, with 8 bases that match TRBD1. V trimming: 3 bases; J trimming: 3 bases; junction bases outside the gene matches: 14. CDR3 size: 18 residues. Here the CDR3 reads CASSFRGRGLGGTDTQYF. The DNA for the CDR3 is TGTGCCAGCAGTTTTAGGGGCAGGGGGCTAGGGGGGACAGATACGCAGTATTTT.